This T cell receptor (beta chain) was sequenced in a study of preoperative IRX-2 immunotherapy in early breast cancer (dated by TCRdb to between 2017 and 2020). The sample's treatment or condition label, in plain terms: preoperative locoregional IRX-2 cytokine immunotherapy. The samples were obtained from a phase Ib study that tested preoperative, locoregional IRX-2 cytokine immunotherapy designed to prime immune responses. Patients with early-stage breast cancer who were given IRX-2 before surgery served as donors. Libraries were built with the immunoSEQ multiplex PCR assay. TCRdb limited this immuneACCESS table to in-frame rearrangements with V and J called. A share of clones is missing; checked studies link under half to unresolved V genes, and the rest is unexplained. This sample is represented by fewer than 40,000 clones; 89% of them were singletons. Jointly, the top ten make up approximately 1.5% of the sample.

Worth noting for this clone: The antigen this receptor binds is unknown. Within one base of it there is no much larger clone, and no base qualities were kept.

Its CDR3 holds 13 amino acids, cysteine through valine. Only CDR3 DNA is held: 39 bases, read in frame from base 1. The germline V gene provides CDR1 MNHGY and CDR2 SAAAGT. V has 0 bases trimmed and J has 6 bases trimmed; junction bases matching no gene number 2. The source of this sequence is a human donor with breast cancer. Sequencing was performed on tumor tissue, taken after IRX-2 immunotherapy. This receptor chain uses TRBV6-8 and TRBJ2-7, and TRBD1 matches 7 of the central bases. The nucleotide sequence is given as TGTGCCAGCAGTTACTCGACAGGGAGCGAGCAGTACGTC. It translates as CASSYSTGSEQYV.